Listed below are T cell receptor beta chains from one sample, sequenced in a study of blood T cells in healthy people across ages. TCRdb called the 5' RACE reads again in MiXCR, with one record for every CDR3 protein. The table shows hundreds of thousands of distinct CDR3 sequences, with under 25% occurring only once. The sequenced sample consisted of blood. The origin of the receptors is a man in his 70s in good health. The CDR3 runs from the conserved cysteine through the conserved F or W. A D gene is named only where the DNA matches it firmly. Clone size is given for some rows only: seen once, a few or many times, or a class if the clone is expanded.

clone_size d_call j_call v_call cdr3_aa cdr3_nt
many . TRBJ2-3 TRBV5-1 CASSLNPSGLGSTDTQYF TGCGCCAGCAGCTTGAATCCCAGCGGCCTAGGGAGCACAGATACGCAGTATTTT
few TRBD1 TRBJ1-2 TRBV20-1 CSAATGGADYGYTF TGCAGTGCTGCCACAGGGGGCGCGGACTATGGCTACACCTTC
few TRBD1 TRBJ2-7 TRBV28 CASSLRTGGNSQYF TGTGCCAGCAGTCTGAGGACAGGGGGTAACTCTCAGTACTTC
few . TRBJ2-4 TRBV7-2 CASSLVGLAYF TGTGCCAGCAGCTTAGTCGGGCTAGCTTACTTC
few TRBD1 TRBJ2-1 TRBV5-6 CASSLETTGGYNEQFF TGTGCCAGCAGCTTGGAGACGACAGGGGGCTACAATGAGCAGTTCTTC
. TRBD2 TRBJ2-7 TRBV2 CASMAGASYEQYF TGTGCCAGCATGGCGGGAGCCTCCTACGAGCAGTACTTC
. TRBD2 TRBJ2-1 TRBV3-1 CASSQVASGEQFF TGTGCCAGCAGCCAAGTGGCTAGCGGGGAGCAGTTCTTC
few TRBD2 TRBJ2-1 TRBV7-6 CASSPPSAGGRSEFF TGTGCCAGCAGCCCCCCTAGTGCGGGAGGGCGGTCTGAGTTCTTC
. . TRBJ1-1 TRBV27 CAGSFNANTEAFF TGTGCCGGCAGTTTTAACGCGAACACTGAAGCTTTCTTT
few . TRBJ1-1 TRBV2 CASSERGTPEAFF TGTGCCAGCAGTGAACGGGGTACTCCTGAAGCTTTCTTT
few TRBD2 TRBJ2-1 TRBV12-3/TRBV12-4 CARSLSTSGYNEQFF TGTGCCCGCAGTTTATCAACTAGCGGGTACAATGAGCAGTTCTTC
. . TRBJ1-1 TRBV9 CASSVAQRVGHGNTEAFF TGTGCCAGCAGCGTAGCCCAGAGGGTGGGGCATGGGAACACTGAAGCTTTCTTT
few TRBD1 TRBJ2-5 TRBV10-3 CAISGGQGASETQYF TGTGCCATCAGTGGCGGACAGGGGGCCTCAGAGACCCAGTACTTC
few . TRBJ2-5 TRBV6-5 CASSYSINRAKETQYF TGTGCCAGCAGTTACTCGATAAACAGGGCCAAAGAGACCCAGTACTTC
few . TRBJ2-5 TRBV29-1 CSVAQGTQYF TGCAGCGTTGCTCAAGGGACCCAGTACTTC
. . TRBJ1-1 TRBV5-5 CASSLDLGRNTEAFF TGTGCCAGCAGCTTGGACTTAGGGAGGAACACTGAAGCTTTCTTT
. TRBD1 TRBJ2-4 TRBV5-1 CASRTDRGLGNIQYF TGCGCCAGCAGAACCGACAGGGGGCTGGGAAACATTCAGTACTTC